One and the same sample provided the 27 T cell receptor beta chains below, sequenced in a study of cytomegalovirus exposure and HLA in healthy donors. The table came from immunoSEQ multiplex PCR; TCRdb's copy has only in-frame clones and leaves some out. The sample consists of some 60,000 clones, about 96% of them appearing once. Sequenced sample: PBMCs. These receptors were obtained from a man in his late teens or twenties in good health and CMV-seronegative.

This clone was counted a single time. CDR3 residues: CASSQPGGGDEQYF. The CDR3 nucleotides read TGCGCCAGCAGCCAACCTGGCGGGGGGGACGAGCAGTACTTC. The rearrangement links TRBV4-1 to TRBJ2-7; TRBD2 matches 9 bases. V lost 2 bases to trimming and J lost 5 bases; unmatched junction nucleotides: 4. CDR1 MGHRA and CDR2 YSYEKL come from the germline V gene. The CDR3 loop spans 14 amino acids.

The rearrangement links TRBV19 to TRBJ2-1, with 9 bases fitting TRBD2. J gave up 5 bases and V 7 bases, and 12 bases lay outside the gene matches. CDR3 length: 16 amino acids. CDR1 and CDR2 (germline): LNHDA, SQIVND (reference sequence). The CDR3 DNA reads as TGTGCCAGTACCGCCCGGGTTAGCGGGAGCAACAATGAGCAGTTCTTC. It yields the protein CASTARVSGSNNEQFF.

This chain connects TRBV6-1 to TRBJ2-2; D not resolved. V was trimmed by 0 bases and J by 1 base, leaving 6 bases between them. Germline V lookup: CDR1 MNHNS, CDR2 SASEGT. This CDR3 has 15 amino acids. The CDR3 DNA reads TGTGCCAGCAGTGAAGCGGCGGAGAACACCGGGGAGCTGTTTTTT. Residues: CASSEAAENTGELFF.

The chain carries TRBV29-1 and TRBJ2-1; 12 bases agree with TRBD2. In germline, CDR1 is SQVTM, CDR2 ANQGSEA. V was pared by 0 bases and J by 1 base, with 1 base of the junction left unmatched. This CDR3 has 16 amino acids. CDR3 residues: CSVEDGLAGSYNEQFF. As DNA, the CDR3 is TGCAGCGTTGAAGATGGACTAGCGGGGTCCTACAATGAGCAGTTCTTC.

This clone was seen once. The chain recombines TRBV11-3 with TRBJ2-7; 8 bases match TRBD1. Germline V gives CDR1 SGHNT, CDR2 YENEEA. The CDR3 loop spans 14 amino acids. With 4 bases clipped from V and 0 bases from J, the junction kept 2 bases outside the gene matches. This chain's CDR3 is CASSSGTGSYEQYF. The CDR3 region has the DNA TGTGCCAGCAGCTCAGGGACAGGCTCCTACGAGCAGTACTTC.

The rearrangement links TRBV27 to TRBJ2-1; 8 nucleotides agree with TRBD2. Trimming at V came to 2 bases and at J to 4 bases, leaving 4 bases not matched to a gene. CDR1 is MNHEY, CDR2 SMNVEV, per germline (reference sequence). There are 15 residues in the CDR3. The CDR3 loop is CASSLPGGSYNEQFF. CDR3 bases: TGTGCCAGCAGTTTACCGGGAGGGTCTTACAATGAGCAGTTCTTC.

This clone showed up just a few times. This chain connects TRBV2 to TRBJ1-5; perhaps TRBD1 as D (5 bases). Germline CDR1 SNHLY, CDR2 FYNNEI. The CDR3 loop spans 13 amino acids. V dropped 6 bases and J dropped 4 bases, with 10 bases sitting between them. The CDR3 sequence: CASRRTYNQPQHF. DNA of the CDR3: TGTGCCAGCAGGAGGACATATAATCAGCCCCAGCATTTT.

J is TRBJ2-7 and V is TRBV5-4, with 8 bases lining up with TRBD1. V lost 4 bases and J lost 2; bases outside the gene matches: 2. Per germline, CDR1 SGHNT and CDR2 YYREEE (reference sequence). CDR3 length equals 13 residues. CDR3 bases: TGTGCCAGCAGCACGGACAGGGCCTACGAGCAGTACTTC. This gives the protein CASSTDRAYEQYF. The full variable domain, rest sourced from reference TRBV5-4 and TRBJ2-7, is ETGVTQSPTHLIKTRGQQVTLRCSSQSGHNTVSWYQQALGQGPQFIFQYYREEENGRGNFPPRFSGLQFPNYSSELNVNALELDDSALYLCASSTDRAYEQYFGPGTRLTVT.

V and J are TRBV30 and TRBJ2-7; D uncertain. Germline V gene sequence: CDR1 GTSNPN, CDR2 SVGIG (reference sequence). The CDR3 has 13 amino acids. Between the trimmed V and J ends, which lost 0 bases and 7 bases, there was a span of 13 bases. Written as DNA, the CDR3 is TGTGCCTGGAGTGTCACGGGTGTTGGGGAGCAGTACTTC. As protein: CAWSVTGVGEQYF.

The gene calls are TRBV19 and TRBJ2-7, with D possibly matching TRBD2 (6 bases). CDR1 and CDR2 from the germline V gene are LNHDA and SQIVND (reference sequence). V was clipped by 0 bases and J by 1 base, with 13 bases between them. CDR3 size: 16 residues. The CDR3 loop reads CASSIEWRGNSYEQYF. The DNA of the CDR3 is TGTGCCAGTAGTATAGAGTGGAGGGGAAATTCCTACGAGCAGTACTTC.

The gene calls are TRBV10-3 and TRBJ2-6, with 11 bases fitting TRBD1. CDR1 and CDR2 from the germline V gene are ENHRY and SYGVKD. Trimming at V came to 2 bases and at J to 0 bases, leaving 3 bases not matched to a gene. The CDR3 runs to 18 residues. The DNA for the CDR3 is TGTGCCATCAGTGAGCAGGGACAGGGGGGCTCTGGGGCCAACGTCCTGACTTTC. This codes for CAISEQGQGGSGANVLTF.

The V call is TRBV28, the J call TRBJ2-3, with 13 nucleotides matching TRBD2. The CDR3 is made up of 16 amino acids. V shed 8 bases, J shed 5 bases, and the junction held 10 bases outside the gene matches. The germline gives CDR1 MDHEN, CDR2 SYDVKM. The DNA for the CDR3 is TGTGCCAGCCAGGGTCTGGGACTAGCGGGATTAGATACGCAGTATTTT. It translates to CASQGLGLAGLDTQYF.

This chain uses TRBV4-2 with TRBJ1-1; 12 nucleotides align to TRBD1. From germline, CDR1 is LGHNA and CDR2 YNFKEQ. The junction had 10 bases not matched to a gene; V was cut back by 1 base and J by 7 bases. This CDR3 comprises 17 residues. The CDR3 region is CASSQGFRDRGLFEAFF. The CDR3 nucleotides are TGTGCCAGCAGCCAAGGCTTCCGGGACAGGGGGCTGTTTGAAGCTTTCTTT.

The V and J genes are TRBV4-3 and TRBJ2-7, with D maybe TRBD1 (8 bases). The CDR3 is 17 residues long. V lost 0 bases, J lost 1 base, and 16 bases lay in between. Germline CDR1 and CDR2: LGHNA and YSLEER. The CDR3 sequence: CASSQEWNRGGSYEQYF. In DNA, the CDR3 is TGCGCCAGCAGCCAAGAGTGGAACAGGGGGGGATCCTACGAGCAGTACTTC.

This chain uses TRBV7-9 with TRBJ2-3; D remains unclear. Trimming removed 6 bases from V and 2 bases from J, with 3 bases in between. CDR3 length: 11 amino acids. In germline, CDR1 is SEHNR, CDR2 FQNEAQ (reference sequence). Here the CDR3 DNA reads TGTGCCAGCAGTCTCACAGATACGCAGTATTTT. Translated: CASSLTDTQYF.

This clone was found once. The CDR3 region is CASIETGDNQPQHF. The CDR3 nucleotides read TGTGCCAGCATAGAGACAGGGGACAATCAGCCCCAGCATTTT. The chain is built from TRBV28 and TRBJ1-5; 8 bases are shared with TRBD1. The CDR3 is made up of 14 amino acids. In germline, CDR1 is MDHEN, CDR2 SYDVKM. Trimming removed 7 bases from V and 3 bases from J; junction bases left unmatched: 5.

The CDR3 nucleotides are TGTGCCAGCAGCGAGCCCTATGGCTACACCTTC. Its protein product is CASSEPYGYTF. The V and J genes are TRBV7-9 and TRBJ1-2; D is undetermined. The CDR3 contains 11 residues. Germline CDR1 SEHNR, CDR2 FQNEAQ (reference sequence). V was pared by 5 bases and J by 4 bases, with 5 bases between.

The chain links TRBV28 to TRBJ2-3; TRBD2 agrees at 8 bases. The CDR3 runs to 12 residues. V lost 2 bases, J lost 10 bases, and 2 bases stayed unmatched. The germline V gene encodes CDR1 MDHEN and CDR2 SYDVKM. In nucleotides, the CDR3 is TGTGCCAGCAGTTTACTGCGGGGGGCGCAGTATTTT. Its translation is CASSLLRGAQYF.

The CDR3 sequence: CASSGDRGRETQYF. Here the CDR3 DNA reads TGCGCCAGCAGCGGAGACAGGGGGCGGGAGACCCAGTACTTC. This rearrangement joins TRBV5-1 to TRBJ2-5, with 10 positions matching TRBD1. This CDR3 is built from 14 residues. With V trimmed by 4 bases and J by 5 bases, 5 bases remained unmatched. In germline, CDR1 is SGHRS, CDR2 YFSETQ.

The sample holds one count of this clone. J is TRBJ2-7 and V is TRBV5-1; D perhaps matches TRBD1 (6 bases). V lost 7 bases, J lost 1 base, and 15 bases lay in between. In germline, CDR1 is SGHRS, CDR2 YFSETQ. The CDR3 spans 14 residues. The CDR3 protein is CASAVGAESYEQYF. The CDR3 bases are TGCGCCAGCGCAGTGGGGGCAGAGTCCTACGAGCAGTACTTC.

The chain has TRBV7-9 and TRBJ2-2, with D possibly being TRBD2 (6 bases). This CDR3 comprises 12 residues. V lost 8 bases and J lost 7, with 11 bases in between. Germline loops: CDR1 SEHNR, CDR2 FQNEAQ (reference sequence). CDR3 sequence (DNA): TGTGCCAGCTGGAGGGTCGGCGGGGAGCTGTTTTTT. This sequence encodes CASWRVGGELFF.

The J gene is TRBJ1-4, the V gene TRBV18; D ambiguous. Germline CDR1 reads KGHSH; CDR2 reads LQKENI. With 3 bases removed from V and 3 bases from J, the gap between germline ends came to 8 bases. CDR3 length: 14 residues. The CDR3 DNA is TGTGCCAGCTCACCGGTAGTGGCTAATGAAAAACTGTTTTTT. It translates to CASSPVVANEKLFF.

The DNA for the CDR3 is TGTGCCAGCACGTTGGGAGGGGGAGACATTCAGTACTTC. It translates to CASTLGGGDIQYF. V usage is TRBV2 and J usage is TRBJ2-4; perhaps TRBD2 as D (7 bases). The CDR3 is made up of 13 amino acids. Germline CDR1 reads SNHLY; CDR2 reads FYNNEI. Trimming stripped 7 bases from V and 8 bases from J, with 15 bases between.

In this sample, this clone turned up once. The rearrangement links TRBV28 to TRBJ1-1, with TRBD1 as a possible D gene (5 bases). V was cut by 6 bases and J by 3 bases, with 14 bases left in between. The CDR3 is made up of 14 amino acids. CDR1 and CDR2 (germline): MDHEN, SYDVKM. The CDR3 sequence: CASSLPSGYTEAFF. CDR3 sequence (DNA): TGTGCCAGCAGCCTTCCTTCAGGGTACACTGAAGCTTTCTTT.

The chain joins TRBV2 to TRBJ2-1; D remains unclear. The CDR3 contains 12 residues. Germline V gene lookup returns CDR1 SNHLY and CDR2 FYNNEI. V lost 3 bases and J 8 bases, leaving 8 bases between the germline ends. CDR3 in amino acids: CASSETRDEQFF. In DNA, the CDR3 is TGTGCCAGCAGTGAGACTCGAGATGAGCAGTTCTTC.

This clone has only one observation. V and J are TRBV7-2 and TRBJ1-5; 7 bases are a match to TRBD1. This CDR3 spans 14 amino acids. V was pared by 5 bases and J by 4 bases, with 5 bases of the junction left unmatched. Germline CDR1 is SGHTA and CDR2 is FQGNSA. Written as DNA, the CDR3 is TGTGCCAGCAGCATACAGGGGAGGAATCAGCCCCAGCATTTT. It codes for CASSIQGRNQPQHF.

V and J are TRBV5-1 and TRBJ1-4, with D perhaps matching TRBD1 (6 bases). Trimming took off 0 bases at V and 0 bases at J, with 6 bases between the two ends. Germline loops: CDR1 SGHRS, CDR2 YFSETQ. The CDR3 contains 15 residues. The CDR3 loop is CASSLEGATNEKLFF. The CDR3 DNA follows: TGCGCCAGCAGCTTGGAGGGGGCAACTAATGAAAAACTGTTTTTT.